The T cell receptor beta chain under discussion was sequenced for a study of blood T cell repertoires in COVID-19. Study background: PBMCs, B-cell-depleted T cells, or T cells were the source of the cDNA or gDNA that made up the material.

The CDR3 spans 14 residues. Per germline, CDR1 LNHDA and CDR2 SQIVND (reference sequence). With V trimmed by 4 bases and J by 8 bases, 9 bases remained unmatched. Clones were read by immunoSEQ multiplex PCR, and TCRdb kept only the in-frame ones, dropping some. The top ten hold approximately 6.2% of the sample, which has around 200,000 clones, approximately 87% seen once. The rearrangement joins TRBV19 to TRBJ1-2, with TRBD1 matching over 8 bases. The specimen sequenced was peripheral blood. The receptor was isolated from a man aged 55-75 years who had recovered from COVID-19. Here the CDR3 reads CASSTAQGAQGYTF. CDR3 DNA sequence: TGTGCCAGTAGTACTGCGCAGGGGGCGCAAGGCTACACCTTC. Using reference TRBV19 and TRBJ1-2 for the parts outside the CDR3, the full variable domain is DGGITQSPKYLFRKEGQNVTLSCEQNLNHDAMYWYRQDPGQGLRLIYYSQIVNDFQKGDIAEGYSVSREKKESFPLTVTSAQKNPTAFYLCASSTAQGAQGYTFGSGTRLTVV.